The sequence of this T cell receptor beta chain was determined in a study of T cell repertoires in cytomegalovirus infection. On the study more broadly: Carrying CMV and the relevant HLA type showed in public TCR beta signatures. Study-level points and caveats: The cumulative frequency of public TCR beta families distinguished individuals who carried CMV together with the relevant HLA. CMV-specific HLA-C-restricted TCR beta clonotypes dominated the ex vivo response.

MiXCR, applied by TCRdb to the reads, yields one record per CDR3 protein. The sample lists roughly 230,000 distinct CDR3 sequences, approximately 17% occurring once. This clonotype showed up many times. Its antigen is not known. The V gene end was trimmed by 3 bases and the J gene end by 2 bases; junction bases not matched to a gene: 4. Germline V gives CDR1 SGHVS, CDR2 FQNEAQ. This CDR3 is 14 amino acids long. The sample comprised CD8+ T cells from PBMCs. The V gene is TRBV7-8, the J gene TRBJ2-7; TRBD1 aligns across 7 bases. The TCR was taken from a human donor in good health (CMV status not recorded). Some clones in this sample may be carry-over from other donors' samples. The DNA for the CDR3 is TGTGCCAGCAGCTTTAACAGGGGAACCTACGAGCAGTACTTC. It specifies CASSFNRGTYEQYF.